Reported below is one T cell receptor (beta chain). The V end lost 7 bases, the J end lost 1 base, and 16 bases lay between the germline ends. Germline V gene sequence: CDR1 MNHEY, CDR2 SVGAGI. The CDR3 extends over 15 amino acids. The assay was immunoSEQ multiplex PCR, and TCRdb's table has in-frame clones only and misses some. This table has about 52,000 clones, 90% appearing once. The data originate from a study of blood T cell repertoires in COVID-19. Study details: COVID-19 samples collected from the United States, Italy and Spain covered acute and convalescent phases.

This clonotype originated in a human donor in a cohort sampled during active COVID-19. The chain employs TRBV6-5 and TRBJ1-1; the D gene is possibly TRBD1 (6 bases). Sequenced: peripheral blood. CDR3 loop: CASKPTGNPNTEAFF. CDR3 DNA sequence: TGTGCCAGCAAACCTACAGGGAACCCGAACACTGAAGCTTTCTTT.